This entry features one TCR beta chain sequence. The assay was immunoSEQ multiplex PCR, and TCRdb's table has in-frame clones only and misses some. The sample carries approximately 210,000 clones, roughly four fifths recorded once. The data derive from a study of blood T cell repertoires in COVID-19. The CDR3 contains 18 residues. After removal of 3 bases from V and 8 bases from J, the junction contained 12 bases not matched to a gene. CDR1 and CDR2 (germline): SGHDN, FVKESK. This sequence joins TRBV14 and TRBJ2-1; 14 bases match TRBD2. The sequence derives from a man aged 40-50 years who had recovered from COVID-19. Material for sequencing was PBMCs or T cells enriched from blood (not recorded which). The CDR3 DNA sequence: TGTGCCAGCAGCCAGCGAGCCTGGACTAGCGGGAGGTGGGATGAGCAGTTCTTC. This encodes CASSQRAWTSGRWDEQFF.